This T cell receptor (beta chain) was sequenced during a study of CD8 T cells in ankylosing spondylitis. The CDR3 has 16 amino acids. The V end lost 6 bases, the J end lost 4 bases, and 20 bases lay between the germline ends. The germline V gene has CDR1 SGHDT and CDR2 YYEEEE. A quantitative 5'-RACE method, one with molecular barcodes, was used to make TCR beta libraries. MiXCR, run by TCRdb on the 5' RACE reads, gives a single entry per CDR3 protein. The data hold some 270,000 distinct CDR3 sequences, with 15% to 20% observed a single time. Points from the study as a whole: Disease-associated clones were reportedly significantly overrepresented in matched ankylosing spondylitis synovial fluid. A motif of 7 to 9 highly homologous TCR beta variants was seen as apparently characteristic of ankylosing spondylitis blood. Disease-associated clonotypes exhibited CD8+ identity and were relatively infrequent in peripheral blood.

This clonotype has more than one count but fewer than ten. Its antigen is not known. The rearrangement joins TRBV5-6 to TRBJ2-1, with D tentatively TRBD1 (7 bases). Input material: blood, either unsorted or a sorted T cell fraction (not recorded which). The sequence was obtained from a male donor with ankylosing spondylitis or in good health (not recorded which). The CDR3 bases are TGTGCCAGCACCGATTTCACAGGGGCGGGATACAATGAGCAGTTCTTC. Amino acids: CASTDFTGAGYNEQFF.